This entry features one TCR beta chain sequence. Its specificity is not known. These data are taken from a study of CXCR3-negative and CXCR3-positive naive CD8 T cells. UMI-labeled TRB cDNA libraries were prepared by 5' RACE. For each CDR3 protein, TCRdb gives one entry from its re-call of the 5' RACE reads, without DNA. This sample carries roughly 120,000 distinct CDR3 sequences, with roughly 0.62% going to the ten biggest clones. CDR3 length: 12 amino acids. Germline CDR1 reads SQVTM; CDR2 reads ANQGSEA. Findings and caveats of the study: Partially decreased CXCR3 expression was recorded after cryopreservation, and fresh PBMCs were used in most assays. TRB CDR3 hydrophobicity was greater in CXCR3-positive naive cells than in CXCR3-negative naive cells. Memory, not naive, CXCR3-negative and CXCR3-positive cells differed in TRBV-TRBJ usage. Naive subsets were similarly diverse, while memory CD8+ repertoires were much less diverse.

A CD45RO-CCR7+CD27+CD95- profile was what naive CD8+ T cells displayed. The sequence came from a human donor in good health. Some clones in this sample may be carry-over from other donors' samples. The chain uses TRBV29-1 and TRBJ2-3. The material sequenced was naive CXCR3+ CD8+ T cells from blood. Subset described: CD45RO-CCR7+CD27+CD95- naive CD8+ T cells expressing CXCR3 (TNR3+). This CDR3 is CSAIKYTDTQYF.